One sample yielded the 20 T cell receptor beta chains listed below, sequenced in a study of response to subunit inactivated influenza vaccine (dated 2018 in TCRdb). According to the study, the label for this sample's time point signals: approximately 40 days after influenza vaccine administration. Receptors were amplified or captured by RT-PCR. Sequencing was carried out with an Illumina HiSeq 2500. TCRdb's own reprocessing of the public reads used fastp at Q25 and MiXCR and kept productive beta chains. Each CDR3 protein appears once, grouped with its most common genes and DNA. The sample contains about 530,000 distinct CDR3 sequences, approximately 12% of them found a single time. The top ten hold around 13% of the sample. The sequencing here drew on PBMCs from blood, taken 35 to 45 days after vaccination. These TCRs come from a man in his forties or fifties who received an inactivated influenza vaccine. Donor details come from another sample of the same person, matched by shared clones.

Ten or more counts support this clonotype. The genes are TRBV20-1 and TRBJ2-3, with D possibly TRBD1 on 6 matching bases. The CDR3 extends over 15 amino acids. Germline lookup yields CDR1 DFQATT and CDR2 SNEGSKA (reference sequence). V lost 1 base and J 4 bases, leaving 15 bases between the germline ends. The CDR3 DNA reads TGCAGTGCTAGAGGGCACAGGGATTCGCCAGATACGCAGTATTTT. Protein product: CSARGHRDSPDTQYF.

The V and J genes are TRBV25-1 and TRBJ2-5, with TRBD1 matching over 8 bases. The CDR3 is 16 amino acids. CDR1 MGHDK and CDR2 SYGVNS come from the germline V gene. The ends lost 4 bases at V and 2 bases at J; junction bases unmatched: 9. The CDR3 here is CASSAWTGLGQETQYF. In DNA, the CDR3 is TGTGCCAGCAGTGCCTGGACAGGGTTGGGGCAAGAGACCCAGTACTTC.

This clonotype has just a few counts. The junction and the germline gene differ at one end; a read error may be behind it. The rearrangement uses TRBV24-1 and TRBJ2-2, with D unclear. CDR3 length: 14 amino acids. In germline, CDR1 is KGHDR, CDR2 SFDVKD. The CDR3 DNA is TGTGCCACCACGTCAGACACGAATACCGGGGAGCTGTTTTTT. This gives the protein CATTSDTNTGELFF.

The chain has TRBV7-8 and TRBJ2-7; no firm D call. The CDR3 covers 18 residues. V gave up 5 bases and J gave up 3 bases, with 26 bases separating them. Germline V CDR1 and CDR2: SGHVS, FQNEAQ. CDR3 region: CASSQRGPRVQVYYEQYF. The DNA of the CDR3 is TGTGCCAGCAGCCAAAGAGGCCCCCGGGTGCAGGTCTACTACGAGCAGTACTTC.

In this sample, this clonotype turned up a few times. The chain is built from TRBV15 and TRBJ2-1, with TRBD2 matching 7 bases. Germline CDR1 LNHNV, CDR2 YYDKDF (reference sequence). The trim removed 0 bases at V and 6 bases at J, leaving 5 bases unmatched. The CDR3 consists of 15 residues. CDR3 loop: CATSRDGGSFNEQFF. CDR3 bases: TGTGCCACCAGCAGAGACGGCGGGAGCTTCAATGAGCAGTTCTTC. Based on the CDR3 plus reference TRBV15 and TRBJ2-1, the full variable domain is DAMVIQNPRYQVTQFGKPVTLSCSQTLNHNVMYWYQQKSSQAPKLLFHYYDKDFNNEADTPDNFQSRRPNTSFCFLDIRSPGLGDTAMYLCATSRDGGSFNEQFFGPGTRLTVL.

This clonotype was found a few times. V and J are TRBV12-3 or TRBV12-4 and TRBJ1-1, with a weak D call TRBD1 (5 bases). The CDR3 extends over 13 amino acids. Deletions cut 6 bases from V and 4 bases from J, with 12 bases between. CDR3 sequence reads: CASSILGATEAFF. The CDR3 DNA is TGTGCCAGCAGCATCCTAGGGGCCACTGAAGCTTTCTTT.

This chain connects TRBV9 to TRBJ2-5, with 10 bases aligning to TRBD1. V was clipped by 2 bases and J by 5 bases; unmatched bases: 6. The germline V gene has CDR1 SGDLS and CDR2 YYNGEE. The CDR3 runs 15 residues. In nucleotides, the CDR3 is TGTGCCAGCAGCGTGGACAGGGGGTTGGTGGAGACCCAGTACTTC. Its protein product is CASSVDRGLVETQYF.

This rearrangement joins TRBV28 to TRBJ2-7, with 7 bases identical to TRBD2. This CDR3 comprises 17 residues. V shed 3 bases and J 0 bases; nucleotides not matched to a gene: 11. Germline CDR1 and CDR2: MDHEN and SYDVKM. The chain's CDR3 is CASSFFNREGLSYEQYF. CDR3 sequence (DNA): TGTGCCAGCAGTTTCTTTAATAGGGAGGGGCTCTCCTACGAGCAGTACTTC.

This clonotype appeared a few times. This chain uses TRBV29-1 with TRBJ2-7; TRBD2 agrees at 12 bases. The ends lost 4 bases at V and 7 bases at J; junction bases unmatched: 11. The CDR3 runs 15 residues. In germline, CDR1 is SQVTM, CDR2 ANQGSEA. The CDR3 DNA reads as TGCAGCGTTGGGGTGACTAGCGGGGGCTTAGGGGAGCAGTACTTC. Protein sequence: CSVGVTSGGLGEQYF.

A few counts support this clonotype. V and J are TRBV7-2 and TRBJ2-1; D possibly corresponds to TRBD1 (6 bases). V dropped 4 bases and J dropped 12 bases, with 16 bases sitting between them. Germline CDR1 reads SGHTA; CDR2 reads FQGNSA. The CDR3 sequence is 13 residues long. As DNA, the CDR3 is TGTGCCAGCAGCTCTTCCCCGGACAGATCGCAGTTCTTC. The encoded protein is CASSSSPDRSQFF.

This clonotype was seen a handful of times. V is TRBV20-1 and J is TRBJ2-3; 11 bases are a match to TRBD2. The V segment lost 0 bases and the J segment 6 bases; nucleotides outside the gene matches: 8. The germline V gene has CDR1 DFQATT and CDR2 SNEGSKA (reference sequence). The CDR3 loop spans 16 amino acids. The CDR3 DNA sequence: TGCAGTGCTAGAGATCTGGTAGCGGGGGGGCAGGATACGCAGTATTTT. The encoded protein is CSARDLVAGGQDTQYF.

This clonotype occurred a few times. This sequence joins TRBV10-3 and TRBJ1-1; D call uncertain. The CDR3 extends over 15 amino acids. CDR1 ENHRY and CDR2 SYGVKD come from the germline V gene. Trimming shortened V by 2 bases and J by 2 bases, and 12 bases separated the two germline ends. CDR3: CAISEVQTTNTEAFF. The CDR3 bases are TGTGCCATCAGTGAGGTACAGACGACAAACACTGAAGCTTTCTTT.

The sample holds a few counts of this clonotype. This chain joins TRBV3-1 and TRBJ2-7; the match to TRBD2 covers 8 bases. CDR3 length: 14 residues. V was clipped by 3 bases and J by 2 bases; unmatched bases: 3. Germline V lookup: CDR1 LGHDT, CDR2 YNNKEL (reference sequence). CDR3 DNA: TGTGCCAGCAGCCACGGAGCGGGAGCCTACGAGCAGTACTTC. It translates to CASSHGAGAYEQYF.

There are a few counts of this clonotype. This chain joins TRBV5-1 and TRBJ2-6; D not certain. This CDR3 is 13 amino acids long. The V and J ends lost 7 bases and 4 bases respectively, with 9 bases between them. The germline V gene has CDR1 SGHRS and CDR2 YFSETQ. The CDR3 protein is CASGDVGANVLTF. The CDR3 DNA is TGCGCCAGCGGGGATGTGGGGGCCAACGTCCTGACTTTC.

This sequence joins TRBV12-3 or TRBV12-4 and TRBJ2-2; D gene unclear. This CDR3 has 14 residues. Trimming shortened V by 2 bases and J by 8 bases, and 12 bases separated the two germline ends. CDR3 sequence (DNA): TGTGCCAGCAGTTTATCGAGCCCTGCTGGGGAGCTGTTTTTT. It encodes CASSLSSPAGELFF.

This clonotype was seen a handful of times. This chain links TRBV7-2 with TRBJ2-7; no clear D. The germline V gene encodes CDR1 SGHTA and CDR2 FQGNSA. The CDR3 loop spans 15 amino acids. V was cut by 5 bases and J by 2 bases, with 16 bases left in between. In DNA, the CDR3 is TGTGCCAGCAGCGTCCGACACGGAGACCCCTACGAGCAGTACTTC. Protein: CASSVRHGDPYEQYF. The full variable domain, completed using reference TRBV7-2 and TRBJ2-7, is GAGVSQSPSNKVTEKGKDVELRCDPISGHTALYWYRQSLGQGLEFLIYFQGNSAPDKSGLPSDRFSAERTGGSVSTLTIQRTQQEDSAVYLCASSVRHGDPYEQYFGPGTRLTVT.

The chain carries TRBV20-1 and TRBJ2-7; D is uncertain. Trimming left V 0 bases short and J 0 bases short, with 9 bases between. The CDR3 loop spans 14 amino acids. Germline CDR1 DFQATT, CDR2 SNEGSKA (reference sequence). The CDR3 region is CSARDAGSSYEQYF. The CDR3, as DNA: TGCAGTGCTAGAGATGCCGGGTCCTCCTACGAGCAGTACTTC.

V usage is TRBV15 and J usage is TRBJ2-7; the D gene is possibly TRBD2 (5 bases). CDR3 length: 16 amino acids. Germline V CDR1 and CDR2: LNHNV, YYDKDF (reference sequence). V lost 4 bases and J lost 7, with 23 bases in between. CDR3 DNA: TGTGCCACCAGCATATTTGCGGGCTCTTCTCGAGGTGAGCAGTACTTC. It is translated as CATSIFAGSSRGEQYF.

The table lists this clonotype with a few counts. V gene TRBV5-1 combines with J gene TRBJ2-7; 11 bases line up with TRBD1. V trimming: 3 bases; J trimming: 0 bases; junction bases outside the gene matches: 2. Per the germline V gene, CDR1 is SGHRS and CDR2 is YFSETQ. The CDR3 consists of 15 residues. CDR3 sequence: CASSWGTGGSYEQYF. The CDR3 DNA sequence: TGCGCCAGCAGCTGGGGGACAGGGGGCTCCTACGAGCAGTACTTC.

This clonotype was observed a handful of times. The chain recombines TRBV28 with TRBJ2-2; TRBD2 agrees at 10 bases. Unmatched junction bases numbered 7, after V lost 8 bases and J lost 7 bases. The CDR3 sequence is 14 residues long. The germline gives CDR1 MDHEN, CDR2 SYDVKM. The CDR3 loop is CASGQAGGVGELFF. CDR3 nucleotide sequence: TGTGCCAGCGGTCAAGCGGGAGGGGTCGGGGAGCTGTTTTTT.